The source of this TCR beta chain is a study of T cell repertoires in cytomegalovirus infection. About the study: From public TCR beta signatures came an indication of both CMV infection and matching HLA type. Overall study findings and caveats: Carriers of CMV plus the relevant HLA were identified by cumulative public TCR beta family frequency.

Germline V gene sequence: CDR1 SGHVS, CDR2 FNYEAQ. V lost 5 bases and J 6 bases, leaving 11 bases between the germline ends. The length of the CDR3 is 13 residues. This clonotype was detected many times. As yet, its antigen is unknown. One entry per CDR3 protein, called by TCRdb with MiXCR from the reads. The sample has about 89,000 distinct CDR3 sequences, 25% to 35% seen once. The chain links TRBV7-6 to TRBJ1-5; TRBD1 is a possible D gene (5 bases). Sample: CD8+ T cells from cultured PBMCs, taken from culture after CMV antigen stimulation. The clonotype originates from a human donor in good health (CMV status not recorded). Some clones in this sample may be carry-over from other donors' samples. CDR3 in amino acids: CASSEGLGQPQHF. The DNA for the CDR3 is TGTGCCAGCAGCGAGGGGCTAGGTCAGCCCCAGCATTTT.